What follows are 29 T cell receptor beta chains derived from one specimen sequenced in a study of blood T cell repertoires in COVID-19. Measured with immunoSEQ multiplex PCR; TCRdb has only the in-frame clones, and not every one. The sample consists of 200,000 to 250,000 clones, 81% of them appearing once. Material for sequencing was PBMCs or T cells enriched from blood (not recorded which). All receptors come from a woman between 45 and 60 years old with acute COVID-19.

CDR3 protein: CASSPGEPYNEQFF. CDR3 bases: TGTGCCAGCTCACCGGGAGAACCCTACAATGAGCAGTTCTTC. This chain links TRBV18 with TRBJ2-1; D may be TRBD2 (5 bases). V was clipped by 3 bases and J by 2 bases, with 8 bases between them. In germline, CDR1 is KGHSH, CDR2 LQKENI. This CDR3 has 14 amino acids.

This clone was recorded many times. V is TRBV19 and J is TRBJ1-4; D remains unclear. Germline-derived CDR1 and CDR2 are LNHDA and SQIVND (reference sequence). The V end was cut by 10 bases, the J end by 5 bases, with 14 bases between. The CDR3 length is 13 residues. The CDR3 reads CATRGGSNEKLFF. The CDR3 DNA sequence: TGTGCCACCCGAGGAGGATCCAATGAAAAACTGTTTTTT.

The V gene is TRBV29-1, the J gene TRBJ2-7; 9 bases match TRBD1. The CDR3 consists of 15 residues. Germline loops: CDR1 SQVTM, CDR2 ANQGSEA. J was trimmed by 6 bases and V by 4 bases; bases with no gene match: 13. The CDR3 spells CSVGPKGGQGAEQYF. The CDR3 nucleotides are TGCAGCGTTGGCCCAAAGGGGGGACAGGGCGCCGAGCAGTACTTC.

The chain combines TRBV28 with TRBJ1-6; D might be TRBD1 (6 bases). This CDR3 is built from 17 residues. The germline V gene encodes CDR1 MDHEN and CDR2 SYDVKM. Trimming removed 0 bases at V and 9 bases at J, with 18 bases between. The CDR3 loop reads CASSLWPGGGPSSPLHF. CDR3 nucleotides: TGTGCCAGCAGTTTATGGCCCGGTGGGGGCCCCAGTTCACCCCTCCACTTT.

The table lists this clone with a count of one. V usage is TRBV7-3 and J usage is TRBJ2-5; 10 bases are shared with TRBD2. CDR3 length equals 15 residues. Per the germline V gene, CDR1 is SGHTA and CDR2 is FQGTGA. J gave up 7 bases and V 5 bases, and 10 bases lay outside the gene matches. In DNA form, the CDR3 reads TGTGCCAGCAGCCCCGGACTAGCGGACGGAGGGACCCAGTACTTC. Its translation is CASSPGLADGGTQYF.

The chain links TRBV2 to TRBJ2-5; 10 nucleotides line up with TRBD1. The CDR3 sequence is 15 residues long. From germline, CDR1 is SNHLY and CDR2 FYNNEI. V lost 5 bases, J lost 4 bases, and 7 bases stayed unmatched. CDR3 region: CASSLDRGSGETQYF. CDR3 bases: TGTGCCAGCAGTTTGGACAGGGGGTCCGGAGAGACCCAGTACTTC.

This clone appeared once. V and J are TRBV5-1 and TRBJ2-1, with TRBD2 matching over 7 bases. Trimming removed 3 bases from V and 3 bases from J; junction bases left unmatched: 6. The CDR3 extends over 15 amino acids. CDR1 SGHRS and CDR2 YFSETQ come from the germline V gene. The CDR3 DNA is TGCGCCAGCAGCTGGGCGAGGACTAGCTACAATGAGCAGTTCTTC. Translating gives CASSWARTSYNEQFF.

The rearrangement links TRBV10-3 to TRBJ2-3; 9 positions match TRBD2. V gave up 5 bases and J gave up 2 bases; unmatched junction bases: 2. The germline V gene has CDR1 ENHRY and CDR2 SYGVKD. This CDR3 has 14 amino acids. CDR3 coding DNA: TGTGCCATCAGTAGACTAGCGGCCACAGATACGCAGTATTTT. The encoded protein is CAISRLAATDTQYF.

The CDR3 protein is CASSLAGSGGPYEQYF. The CDR3 coding sequence is TGCGCCAGCAGCTTGGCCGGGAGCGGGGGGCCCTACGAGCAGTACTTC. This chain links TRBV5-1 with TRBJ2-7; TRBD2 aligns across 9 bases. The germline CDR1 and CDR2 sequences are SGHRS and YFSETQ. The CDR3 sequence is 16 residues long. With 0 bases clipped from V and 2 bases from J, the junction kept 6 bases outside the gene matches. Full variable domain (missing parts from reference TRBV5-1 and TRBJ2-7): KAGVTQTPRYLIKTRGQQVTLSCSPISGHRSVSWYQQTPGQGLQFLFEYFSETQRNKGNFPGRFSGRQFSNSRSEMNVSTLELGDSALYLCASSLAGSGGPYEQYFGPGTRLTVT.

The table lists this clone with many counts. This CDR3 reads CASRSTGTGELFF. DNA of the CDR3: TGTGCCAGCAGGTCAACAGGAACCGGGGAGCTGTTTTTT. V gene TRBV6-5 combines with J gene TRBJ2-2, with D maybe TRBD1 (5 bases). The CDR3 sequence is 13 residues long. Trimming removed 6 bases at V and 5 bases at J, with 10 bases between. CDR1 MNHEY and CDR2 SVGAGI come from the germline V gene.

The sample holds one count of this clone. The chain joins TRBV4-2 to TRBJ2-7, with 7 nucleotides matching TRBD1. In germline, CDR1 is LGHNA, CDR2 YNFKEQ. The J segment lost 2 bases and the V segment lost 4 bases, leaving 5 bases of the junction unmatched. CDR3 length: 14 amino acids. The CDR3 DNA is TGTGCCAGCAGCCTTACAGGGGTCACCTACGAGCAGTACTTC. As protein: CASSLTGVTYEQYF.

The chain has TRBV5-1 and TRBJ2-3; possible D gene TRBD1, 6 bases. The CDR3 totals 15 residues. The germline V and J ends were trimmed by 0 bases and 3 bases, with 11 bases remaining between them. CDR1 and CDR2 from the germline V gene are SGHRS and YFSETQ. The CDR3 sequence: CASSLVGGLTDTQYF. CDR3 DNA sequence: TGCGCCAGCAGCTTGGTTGGGGGCCTTACAGATACGCAGTATTTT. Full variable domain (remainder filled in from reference TRBV5-1 and TRBJ2-3): KAGVTQTPRYLIKTRGQQVTLSCSPISGHRSVSWYQQTPGQGLQFLFEYFSETQRNKGNFPGRFSGRQFSNSRSEMNVSTLELGDSALYLCASSLVGGLTDTQYFGPGTRLTVL.

The V gene is TRBV6-5, the J gene TRBJ2-5; a weak D match, TRBD2 (6 bases). Trimming cost V 5 bases and J 4 bases, with 11 bases left between them. Germline CDR1 and CDR2: MNHEY and SVGAGI. The CDR3 consists of 13 residues. The CDR3, as DNA: TGTGCCAGCAGTCGGGGAGGAGGAGAGACCCAGTACTTC. Amino acid sequence: CASSRGGGETQYF.

V usage is TRBV28 and J usage is TRBJ1-5; possibly TRBD1 for D (6 bases). Looked up from germline, CDR1 is MDHEN and CDR2 is SYDVKM. V lost 7 bases, J lost 7 bases, and 14 bases lay in between. CDR3 length: 13 residues. The CDR3 DNA is TGTGCCAGCAACTCGGGGGGGCTGCAGCCCCAGCATTTT. This gives the protein CASNSGGLQPQHF.

The rearrangement uses TRBV7-2 and TRBJ2-7; 8 nucleotides match TRBD2. Looked up from germline, CDR1 is SGHTA and CDR2 is FQGNSA. Trimming cost V 8 bases and J 6 bases; bases outside gene matches: 9. The CDR3 loop spans 13 amino acids. The CDR3 nucleotides read TGTGCCAGCGCCCAGGCGGGGGGCTTCGAGCAGTACTTC. It is translated as CASAQAGGFEQYF. The entire variable domain, with the rest obtained from reference TRBV7-2 and TRBJ2-7, is as follows: GAGVSQSPSNKVTEKGKDVELRCDPISGHTALYWYRQSLGQGLEFLIYFQGNSAPDKSGLPSDRFSAERTGGSVSTLTIQRTQQEDSAVYLCASAQAGGFEQYFGPGTRLTVT.

The chain uses TRBV4-3 and TRBJ2-3, with 9 bases identical to TRBD2. In germline, CDR1 is LGHNA, CDR2 YSLEER. The length of the CDR3 is 15 residues. With V trimmed by 4 bases and J by 0 bases, 2 bases remained unmatched. CDR3 protein: CASSPLAGSTDTQYF. The CDR3 coding sequence is TGCGCCAGCAGCCCGCTAGCGGGGAGCACAGATACGCAGTATTTT.

J is TRBJ2-4 and V is TRBV18; 13 bases match TRBD2. The V segment lost 5 bases and the J segment 8 bases; nucleotides outside the gene matches: 6. CDR1 KGHSH and CDR2 LQKENI come from the germline V gene. The CDR3 covers 15 residues. CDR3 sequence (DNA): TGTGCCAGCTCATCTGGACTAGCGGGAGTTGACATTCAGTACTTC. Amino acid sequence: CASSSGLAGVDIQYF.

V usage is TRBV11-2 and J usage is TRBJ2-7, with a weak D call TRBD1 (7 bases). CDR1 is SGHAT, CDR2 FQNNGV, per germline. V lost 7 bases and J lost 5, with 21 bases in between. This CDR3 contains 15 residues. CDR3 coding DNA: TGTGCCAGCAACCTGACACAGGGGAGGCGGGACGAGCAGTACTTC. It codes for CASNLTQGRRDEQYF.

This sequence joins TRBV13 and TRBJ1-1; D might be TRBD1 (5 bases). CDR1 PRHDT and CDR2 FYEKMQ come from the germline V gene (reference sequence). This CDR3 has 16 residues. V was shortened by 5 bases and J by 4 bases, with 20 bases between the two germline ends. CDR3: CASSVRQSKLGTEAFF. As DNA, the CDR3 is TGTGCCAGCAGCGTACGACAGAGCAAATTAGGCACTGAAGCTTTCTTT.

V usage is TRBV5-6 and J usage is TRBJ1-2; D is perhaps TRBD1 (6 bases). The CDR3 covers 16 residues. Trimming cost V 0 bases and J 3 bases, with 15 bases left between them. The germline V gene encodes CDR1 SGHDT and CDR2 YYEEEE. CDR3 in DNA: TGTGCCAGCAGCTTGGCCGTGTCAGGGGTGGACTATGGCTACACCTTC. It codes for CASSLAVSGVDYGYTF.

This clone was detected once. The chain uses TRBV7-2 and TRBJ2-2; a weak D match, TRBD1 (6 bases). The germline V gene has CDR1 SGHTA and CDR2 FQGNSA. This CDR3 has 14 amino acids. V lost 5 bases, J lost 5 bases, and 12 bases lay in between. CDR3 protein: CASSPQGRTGELFF. In nucleotides, the CDR3 is TGTGCCAGCAGCCCACAGGGTAGAACCGGGGAGCTGTTTTTT.

The gene calls are TRBV19 and TRBJ2-2; D is uncertain. Trimming removed 1 base from V and 6 bases from J, with 6 bases in between. The CDR3 runs to 13 residues. Germline V gene data show CDR1 as LNHDA and CDR2 as SQIVND (reference sequence). Here the CDR3 reads CASSIGRAGELFF. In DNA form, the CDR3 reads TGTGCCAGTAGTATAGGACGGGCCGGGGAGCTGTTTTTT. Based on the CDR3 plus reference TRBV19 and TRBJ2-2, the full variable domain is DGGITQSPKYLFRKEGQNVTLSCEQNLNHDAMYWYRQDPGQGLRLIYYSQIVNDFQKGDIAEGYSVSREKKESFPLTVTSAQKNPTAFYLCASSIGRAGELFFGEGSRLTVL.

This chain uses TRBV4-2 with TRBJ1-2, with 9 bases identical to TRBD1. The CDR3 spans 15 residues. With V trimmed by 2 bases and J by 4 bases, 5 bases remained unmatched. Germline CDR1 reads LGHNA; CDR2 reads YNFKEQ. CDR3 coding DNA: TGTGCCAGCAGCCAATGGGCGGGACAGGGCTATGGCTACACCTTC. It is translated as CASSQWAGQGYGYTF.

This chain uses TRBV7-2 with TRBJ2-1; 7 positions agree with TRBD1. Germline CDR1 is SGHTA and CDR2 is FQGNSA. There are 14 residues in the CDR3. Losses at the gene ends were 5 bases for V and 6 bases for J; bases not matched to a gene: 7. The CDR3 loop reads CASSTRDSPNEQFF. CDR3 nucleotide sequence: TGTGCCAGCAGCACCCGGGACAGTCCCAATGAGCAGTTCTTC.

This chain links TRBV28 with TRBJ1-2, with unresolved D. The ends were cut back, 7 bases at V and 11 bases at J, with 17 bases in the middle. Per germline, CDR1 MDHEN and CDR2 SYDVKM. The CDR3 has 12 residues. The CDR3 bases are TGTGCCAGCAAAATCGGGGAGATGGAGTACACCTTC. Translating it yields CASKIGEMEYTF.

The chain joins TRBV4-1 to TRBJ1-4, with TRBD1 matching 9 bases. The trim removed 1 base at V and 1 base at J, leaving 7 bases unmatched. Germline V gene sequence: CDR1 MGHRA, CDR2 YSYEKL. This CDR3 is 18 amino acids long. CDR3 in DNA: TGCGCCAGCAGCCAAGCCGGACAGGGGATGAGAACTAATGAAAAACTGTTTTTT. Amino acids: CASSQAGQGMRTNEKLFF.

Written as DNA, the CDR3 is TGTGCCACCCTTGTCGGGGAGCGCGGCAATCAGCCCCAGCATTTT. This codes for CATLVGERGNQPQHF. The chain couples TRBV27 to TRBJ1-5, with D hard to call. The CDR3 runs to 15 residues. CDR1 is MNHEY and CDR2 is SMNVEV in the germline V gene (reference sequence). The V end was cut by 10 bases, the J end by 2 bases, with 18 bases between.

This clone was counted once. This chain uses TRBV20-1 with TRBJ2-7; TRBD1 might be the D (6 bases). The V end lost 3 bases, the J end lost 2 bases, and 14 bases lay between the germline ends. CDR3 size: 14 residues. The V gene's germline CDR1 is DFQATT and CDR2 SNEGSKA (reference sequence). The CDR3 sequence is CSASIAGVPYEQYF. The CDR3 DNA reads TGCAGTGCTAGTATTGCAGGGGTTCCCTACGAGCAGTACTTC.

This clone turned up a few times. The chain joins TRBV19 to TRBJ1-1, with D unclear. The CDR3 has 13 residues. Deletions cut 8 bases from V and 3 bases from J, with 13 bases between. Germline V gives CDR1 LNHDA, CDR2 SQIVND (reference sequence). The CDR3 nucleotides read TGTGCCAGTGAGAGGGTTGGGTACACTGAAGCTTTCTTT. Protein sequence: CASERVGYTEAFF.